This section outlines one T cell receptor beta chain sequence together with its context. Which antigen it targets is not known. One base away there is no much larger clone; base qualities are not given. This entry comes from a study of PD-L1 blockade in urothelial cancer (dated by TCRdb to the late 2010s). Turning to the overall study: Every patient began therapy in 2014 and was given atezolizumab 1,200 mg intravenously every 3 weeks. About 90% of the 29 patients were identified as males with urothelial cancer of bladder origin, and a prior smoking history was reported by 18 of 29 patients. An ECOG performance status of 0 or 1 was recorded for the patients, and 0 to 3 prior chemotherapy regimens had been received by the patients. Blood samples were analyzed 3 weeks after the start of treatment (second dose) and 6 weeks after the start of treatment. A median of about 150,000 T cells and approximately 86,000 unique TCRs was obtained from blood samples, and a median clonality of approximately 0.08 was observed. An exploratory multi-omic analysis was conducted of the somatic, immune and clinical correlates of response to PD-L1 blockade with atezolizumab in urothelial cancer. Pretreatment tumor samples and matched peripheral blood, collected serially before and after atezolizumab treatment, underwent TCR sequencing. Durable clinical benefit was defined as progression-free survival longer than 6 months, and TCR features were also tested against progression-free and overall survival. Whole exome sequencing and RNA sequencing of pretreatment tumors were performed alongside TCR sequencing in the same patients. About 10 patients achieved durable clinical benefit and around 19 did not. Around 29 patients had pretreatment blood TCR-seq, some 25 had at least one posttreatment blood collection, and some 25 had tumor TCR-seq. What the research found in general, with its limitations: Improved progression-free and overall survival was associated with having pretreatment peripheral blood TCR clonality below the median. Small sample size (n ≈ 30) and many exploratory analyses mean the results are intended to be hypothesis-generating. Among patients with durable benefit, tumor-associated TCR clones showed greater expansion in peripheral blood 3 weeks after treatment started (n ≈ 21, p = 0.022).

As encoded in the germline V gene, CDR1 is SNHLY while CDR2 is FYNNEI. V is shortened by 4 bases, J by 5 bases, and the region joining them spans 11 bases. The CDR3 measures 13 amino acids from cysteine to phenylalanine. Just CDR3 DNA is preserved here, 39 bases in frame from base 1. The cohort included 29 patients with locally advanced or metastatic urothelial carcinoma who were treated at Memorial Sloan Kettering on a trial protocol. Peripheral blood mononuclear cells were collected pretreatment and during treatment, with between 1 and 8 total time points per patient. The Qiagen DNeasy Blood extraction kit was used to purify genomic DNA from total PBMCs and tumor samples. PBMCs were collected pretreatment and during treatment, and were isolated and stored as previously described. Synthetic TCR analog templates were spiked into each PCR so that absolute template abundance could be estimated from read counts. TCRbeta CDR3 regions were amplified from genomic DNA with bias-controlled V and J gene primers using the immunoSEQ assay. Sequencing of rearranged TCRbeta segments was performed at approximately 20X coverage. For the original study's pipeline: Clustering was used to correct sequencing errors, and CDR3s were annotated against IMGT to assign V, D and J genes. Downstream analyses used only productive TCRbeta rearrangements, leaving out any out-of-frame or stop-codon sequences. Clonality was computed as one minus Shannon entropy normalized by the log of the number of unique productive sequences. Fisher's exact test with Benjamini-Hochberg correction, using a cutoff of adjusted p below 0.01, was how clones that differed between time points or between blood and tumor were identified. This is the immuneACCESS table as TCRdb keeps it, with only in-frame sequences that have V and J called. A part of the clones is gone; compared with another copy, unresolved V genes explain less than half, and the rest is unexplained. That table is the source of V, J and clone size, and D and trimming were worked out from the DNA. In all, the sample holds about 83,000 clones, and roughly 87% of those were seen once. The ten largest clones add up to over 5% of the sample.

The receptor's source is a woman aged 70-85 years with urothelial cancer. This specimen consisted of PBMCs, obtained around atezolizumab (anti-PD-L1) treatment. The V and J segments used are TRBV2 and TRBJ2-5; matching of 5 bases hints at TRBD2 as the D gene. DNA sequence: TGTGCCAGCAGTGGGCTAGCAAGGGAGACCCAGTACTTC. It translates to CASSGLARETQYF.